This entry lists 9 T cell receptor beta chains sequenced from one sample in a study of cytomegalovirus exposure and HLA in healthy donors. It was with 60 Vbeta and 13 Jbeta primers that the PCR ran. Sequenced by immunoSEQ multiplex PCR; TCRdb stores in-frame clones only, minus some. Of approximately 100,000 clones in the sample, roughly 84% were seen once. Sequenced: PBMCs. The receptors derive from a woman aged 18 to 35 in good health and CMV-seronegative.

This clone turned up a few times. This rearrangement joins TRBV5-4 to TRBJ2-1, with 7 nucleotides matching TRBD1. Germline values: CDR1 SGHNT, CDR2 YYREEE (reference sequence). The CDR3 extends over 15 amino acids. With V trimmed by 4 bases and J by 4 bases, 8 bases remained unmatched. Here the CDR3 DNA reads TGTGCCAGCAGCAAGGAGGACAGGTTTTACAATGAGCAGTTCTTC. Amino acid sequence: CASSKEDRFYNEQFF. Combining the CDR3 with reference TRBV5-4 and TRBJ2-1 gives the whole variable domain ETGVTQSPTHLIKTRGQQVTLRCSSQSGHNTVSWYQQALGQGPQFIFQYYREEENGRGNFPPRFSGLQFPNYSSELNVNALELDDSALYLCASSKEDRFYNEQFFGPGTRLTVL.

J is TRBJ1-4 and V is TRBV6-1; 7 bases match TRBD1. This CDR3 has 14 amino acids. The V gene end was trimmed by 8 bases and the J gene end by 4 bases; junction bases not matched to a gene: 7. CDR1 and CDR2 (germline): MNHNS, SASEGT. The CDR3 protein is CASRTGRNNEKLFF. As DNA, the CDR3 is TGTGCCAGCCGGACAGGTCGAAATAATGAAAAACTGTTTTTT.

This chain uses TRBV18 with TRBJ2-6; TRBD2 is a possible D gene (5 bases). V was clipped by 2 bases and J by 0 bases, with 5 bases between them. The CDR3 consists of 15 residues. CDR1 is KGHSH and CDR2 is LQKENI in the germline V gene. This CDR3 is CASSPGSSGANVLTF. The CDR3, as DNA: TGTGCCAGCTCACCAGGGAGCTCTGGGGCCAACGTCCTGACTTTC. Together with reference TRBV18 and TRBJ2-6, the CDR3 gives the full variable domain: NAGVMQNPRHLVRRRGQEARLRCSPMKGHSHVYWYRQLPEEGLKFMVYLQKENIIDESGMPKERFSAEFPKEGPSILRIQQVVRGDSAAYFCASSPGSSGANVLTFGAGSRLTVL.

V is TRBV10-3 and J is TRBJ1-2, with 10 nucleotides matching TRBD1. CDR1 is ENHRY and CDR2 is SYGVKD in the germline V gene. The CDR3 is 15 amino acids. The V and J ends lost 4 bases and 4 bases, in that order; junction bases with no gene match: 6. In nucleotides, the CDR3 is TGTGCCATCAGTGGCGGGACAGGGGAAGCCTATGGCTACACCTTC. This codes for CAISGGTGEAYGYTF.

V usage is TRBV5-4 and J usage is TRBJ1-3; D call uncertain. The CDR3 contains 16 residues. The V end was cut by 0 bases, the J end by 0 bases, with 10 bases between. Germline CDR1 and CDR2: SGHNT and YYREEE (reference sequence). The CDR3 spells CASSLGLGRSGNTIYF. CDR3 bases: TGTGCCAGCAGCTTGGGGCTAGGCCGCTCTGGAAACACCATATATTTT.

The chain couples TRBV6-6 to TRBJ1-3, with unresolved D. With 5 bases removed from V and 2 bases from J, the gap between germline ends came to 10 bases. This CDR3 spans 14 amino acids. Germline loops: CDR1 MNHNY, CDR2 SVGAGI (reference sequence). CDR3 bases: TGTGCCAGCAGTCCCCCAGAGGCTGGAAACACCATATATTTT. The encoded protein is CASSPPEAGNTIYF.

The rearrangement links TRBV7-2 to TRBJ1-4; D remains unclear. This CDR3 is built from 15 residues. The germline CDR1 and CDR2 sequences are SGHTA and FQGNSA. V was clipped by 3 bases and J by 0 bases, with 8 bases between them. The chain's CDR3 is CASSLEVATNEKLFF. DNA for the CDR3: TGTGCCAGCAGCTTGGAGGTTGCAACTAATGAAAAACTGTTTTTT. Full variable domain (outside the CDR3, taken from reference TRBV7-2 and TRBJ1-4): GAGVSQSPSNKVTEKGKDVELRCDPISGHTALYWYRQSLGQGLEFLIYFQGNSAPDKSGLPSDRFSAERTGGSVSTLTIQRTQQEDSAVYLCASSLEVATNEKLFFGSGTQLSVL.

The chain carries TRBV19 and TRBJ1-1; D gene unclear. Germline CDR1 LNHDA, CDR2 SQIVND (reference sequence). The CDR3 has 13 residues. The V end was cut by 3 bases, the J end by 5 bases, with 10 bases between. The CDR3 sequence: CASSMGRVTEAFF. DNA of the CDR3: TGTGCCAGTAGTATGGGGAGAGTGACTGAAGCTTTCTTT. The variable domain in full, completed from reference TRBV19 and TRBJ1-1, reads DGGITQSPKYLFRKEGQNVTLSCEQNLNHDAMYWYRQDPGQGLRLIYYSQIVNDFQKGDIAEGYSVSREKKESFPLTVTSAQKNPTAFYLCASSMGRVTEAFFGQGTRLTVV.

There are a few counts of this clone. J is TRBJ2-3 and V is TRBV6-5, with TRBD2 matching 7 bases. Germline V gives CDR1 MNHEY, CDR2 SVGAGI. The CDR3 extends over 14 amino acids. V lost 3 bases, J lost 5 bases, and 5 bases stayed unmatched. The CDR3 DNA reads as TGTGCCAGCAGTTATGCGGGAGAGGTAGATACGCAGTATTTT. It encodes CASSYAGEVDTQYF.